The clone carrying this T cell receptor beta chain was seen once. A read error is the likely source, as a far larger clone sits one nucleotide away. Other nucleotide sequences from this sample produce the same CDR3. Study donors comprised healthy, HIV-negative adults devoid of recent acute infection or vaccination. The data were obtained in a study of shared clonotypes between healthy human individuals. Data came from immunoSEQ multiplex PCR; TCRdb stores just in-frame clones and leaves some out. Here the sample spans some 530,000 clones, over 70% being singletons. Sequences were obtained from PBMCs. This TCR was sampled from a woman in her forties in good health. Some clones in this sample may be carry-over from other donors' samples.

The DNA of the CDR3 is TGTGCCAGCAGCTTGGGGGGGTCGGCTGGCTATGGCTACACCTTC. It yields the protein CASSLGGSAGYGYTF. The chain has TRBV11-2 and TRBJ1-2, with D possibly being TRBD1 (5 bases). Trimming left V 3 bases short and J 4 bases short, with 15 bases between. Germline CDR1 and CDR2: SGHAT and FQNNGV. The CDR3 length is 15 residues. The full variable domain, completed using reference TRBV11-2 and TRBJ1-2, is EAGVAQSPRYKIIEKRQSVAFWCNPISGHATLYWYQQILGQGPKLLIQFQNNGVVDDSQLPKDRFSAERLKGVDSTLKIQPAKLEDSAVYLCASSLGGSAGYGYTFGSGTRLTVV.